This T cell receptor (beta chain) was sequenced during a study of cytomegalovirus exposure and HLA in healthy donors. The ends were cut back, 5 bases at V and 1 base at J, with 16 bases in the middle. CDR1 is SGHNT, CDR2 YYREEE, per germline (reference sequence). CDR3 length: 15 amino acids. PCR amplification relied on 60 Vbeta primers (plus 13 Jbeta primers). Here immunoSEQ multiplex PCR was the method, and the copy in TCRdb shows in-frame clones only, minus some. The sample carries some 130,000 clones, under 90% recorded once. The sequenced sample was PBMCs. The chain recombines TRBV5-4 with TRBJ2-7; weak D call: TRBD2 (5 bases). This receptor was obtained from a woman in her forties in good health and CMV-seronegative. This CDR3 reads CASSHARRGSYEQYF. CDR3 DNA sequence: TGTGCCAGCAGTCACGCGCGCCGGGGATCCTACGAGCAGTACTTC.